Following are 10 T cell receptor beta chains from one sample sequenced in a study of T cells after yellow fever vaccination. MiXCR was run by TCRdb on the 5' RACE reads, yielding one entry per CDR3 protein. The data show approximately 250,000 distinct CDR3 sequences, with 3.6% seen just once and 19% held by the top ten. Sequencing used PBMCs, obtained 15 days after the yellow fever booster vaccination. The receptors originated from a man younger than 35 who received the YFV17D yellow fever vaccine.

There are many counts of this clonotype. CDR3 DNA: TGCGCCAGCAGCCCCCAGGGGGCAGGCACTGGGAACACTGAAGCTTTCTTT. This encodes CASSPQGAGTGNTEAFF. The chain has TRBV4-3 and TRBJ1-1, with 8 bases identical to TRBD1. Germline lookup yields CDR1 LGHNA and CDR2 YSLEER. V was pared by 4 bases and J by 1 base, with 11 bases of the junction left unmatched. The CDR3 covers 17 residues.

At least ten counts were recorded for this clonotype. The chain employs TRBV5-1 and TRBJ2-4, with TRBD1 identical over 7 bases. Germline CDR1 SGHRS, CDR2 YFSETQ. J gave up 8 bases and V 0 bases, and 11 bases lay outside the gene matches. CDR3 length equals 16 residues. In nucleotides, the CDR3 is TGCGCCAGCAGCTTGGGCAGGGGGACATCCCAGGACATTCAGTACTTC. Translating it yields CASSLGRGTSQDIQYF.

This clonotype was detected a few times. V usage is TRBV4-2 and J usage is TRBJ1-5, with D maybe TRBD1 (6 bases). The ends were cut back, 0 bases at V and 6 bases at J, with 12 bases in the middle. This CDR3 region has 15 residues. CDR1 and CDR2 from the germline V gene are LGHNA and YNFKEQ. Here the CDR3 DNA reads TGTGCCAGCAGCCAAGATTCAGGGGCTAGTCAGCCCCAGCATTTT. Amino acids: CASSQDSGASQPQHF.

The table lists this clonotype with many counts. V is TRBV25-1 and J is TRBJ2-2, with D tentatively TRBD2 (5 bases). V dropped 2 bases and J dropped 7 bases, with 11 bases sitting between them. There are 14 residues in the CDR3. Germline loops: CDR1 MGHDK, CDR2 SYGVNS. The CDR3, as DNA: TGTGCCAGCAGTGAAACGGGGTCGGGCGGGGAGCTGTTTTTT. Its protein is CASSETGSGGELFF.

This clonotype has a handful of counts. The V gene is TRBV27, the J gene TRBJ1-2, with a weak D call TRBD1 (5 bases). There are 14 residues in the CDR3. Trimming shortened V by 6 bases and J by 4 bases, and 15 bases separated the two germline ends. Per germline, CDR1 MNHEY and CDR2 SMNVEV (reference sequence). The CDR3 DNA is TGTGCCAGCAGAAGGCGTGAGACAGCCTATGGCTACACCTTC. It translates to CASRRRETAYGYTF.

At least ten counts were recorded for this clonotype. The chain employs TRBV4-1 and TRBJ1-3, with 7 bases lining up with TRBD1. V was pared by 4 bases and J by 2 bases, with 8 bases of the junction left unmatched. Germline V gene lookup returns CDR1 MGHRA and CDR2 YSYEKL. This CDR3 is built from 16 residues. CDR3 bases: TGCGCCAGCAGCCCTTACGGACAGGAGACTGGAAACACCATATATTTT. It translates to CASSPYGQETGNTIYF.

There are a few counts of this clonotype. CDR3 DNA sequence: TGTGCCAGCAGAATAACGGGCCCTTATAATTCACCCCTCCACTTT. Protein product: CASRITGPYNSPLHF. This rearrangement joins TRBV7-2 to TRBJ1-6; D remains unclear. The CDR3 length is 15 residues. With 6 bases removed from V and 4 bases from J, the gap between germline ends came to 13 bases. Germline V lookup: CDR1 SGHTA, CDR2 FQGNSA.

This clonotype was counted many times. J is TRBJ2-1 and V is TRBV4-2, with 11 bases aligning to TRBD2. CDR1 and CDR2 from the germline V gene are LGHNA and YNFKEQ. With 4 bases clipped from V and 4 bases from J, the junction kept 6 bases outside the gene matches. There are 16 residues in the CDR3. Here the CDR3 DNA reads TGTGCCAGCAGCCTTGAGACTAGCGGGGAATACAATGAGCAGTTCTTC. Translating gives CASSLETSGEYNEQFF.

In this sample, this clonotype turned up many times. The chain links TRBV28 to TRBJ2-5; D unresolved. The V gene lost 5 bases and the J gene lost 3 bases, with 13 bases spanning the gap. Germline V gives CDR1 MDHEN, CDR2 SYDVKM. The CDR3 length is 14 residues. CDR3 amino acids: CASSTGPREETQYF. The CDR3 nucleotides read TGTGCCAGCAGTACGGGTCCTCGTGAAGAGACCCAGTACTTC.

Comments on this clonotype: A much larger clonotype is one base distant, so this may be a read error. This chain connects TRBV7-9 to TRBJ1-4; D uncertain. Germline lookup yields CDR1 SEHNR and CDR2 FQNEAQ (reference sequence). This CDR3 is 15 amino acids long. Trimming removed 1 base at V and 6 bases at J, with 12 bases between. The CDR3 here is CASSLVPGADEKLFF. CDR3 in DNA: TGTGCCAGCAGCTTAGTACCCGGCGCTGATGAAAAACTGTTTTTT. The full variable domain, completed using reference TRBV7-9 and TRBJ1-4, is DTGVSQNPRHKITKRGQNVTFRCDPISEHNRLYWYRQTLGQGPEFLTYFQNEAQLEKSRLLSDRFSAERPKGSFSTLEIQRTEQGDSAMYLCASSLVPGADEKLFFGSGTQLSVL.